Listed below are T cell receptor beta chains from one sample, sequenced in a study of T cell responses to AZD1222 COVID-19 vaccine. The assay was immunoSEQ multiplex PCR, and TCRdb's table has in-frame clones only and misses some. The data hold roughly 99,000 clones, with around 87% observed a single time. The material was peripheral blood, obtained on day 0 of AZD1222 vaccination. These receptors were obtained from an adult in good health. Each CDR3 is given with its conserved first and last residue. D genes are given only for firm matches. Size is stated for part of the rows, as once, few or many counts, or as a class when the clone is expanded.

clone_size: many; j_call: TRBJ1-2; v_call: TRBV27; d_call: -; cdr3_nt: TGTGCCAGCAGTTCGCTCGCGGGTAATGGCTACACCTTC; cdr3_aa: CASSSLAGNGYTF
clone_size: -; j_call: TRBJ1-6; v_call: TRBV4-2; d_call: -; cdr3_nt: TGTGCCAGCAGCCAAGGACTGGGCCAGGGGAATTCACCCCTCCACTTT; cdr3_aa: CASSQGLGQGNSPLHF
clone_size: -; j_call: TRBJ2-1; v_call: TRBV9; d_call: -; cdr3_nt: TGTGCCAGCAGCCCAGGGGCAGGGTATGATGAGCAGTTCTTC; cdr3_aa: CASSPGAGYDEQFF
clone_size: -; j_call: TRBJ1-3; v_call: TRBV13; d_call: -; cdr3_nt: TGTGCCAGCAGCTTAGGGGGGGACGATTACGCCGGAAACACCATATATTTT; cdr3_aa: CASSLGGDDYAGNTIYF
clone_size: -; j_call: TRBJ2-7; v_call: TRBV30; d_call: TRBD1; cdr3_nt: TGTGCCTGGAGTGTACAGGCAGGGGGCGACGAGCAGTACTTC; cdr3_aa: CAWSVQAGGDEQYF
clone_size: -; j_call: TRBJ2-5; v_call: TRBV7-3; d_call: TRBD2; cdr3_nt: TGTGCCAGCGCCAAACGGGAGGGAGAGACCCAGTACTTC; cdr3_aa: CASAKREGETQYF
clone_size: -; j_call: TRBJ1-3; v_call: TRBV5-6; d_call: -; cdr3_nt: TGTGCCAGCAGCTTCGAGGAATCTGGAAACACCATATATTTT; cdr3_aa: CASSFEESGNTIYF
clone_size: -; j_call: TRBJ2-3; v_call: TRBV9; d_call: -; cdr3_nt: TGTGCCAGCAGCAAACATGGGGAGAGCACAGATACGCAGTATTTT; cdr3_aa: CASSKHGESTDTQYF
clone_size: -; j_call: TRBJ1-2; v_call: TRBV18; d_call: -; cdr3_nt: TGTGCCAGCTCACCCTCTACAGGGTTGAACTATGGCTACACCTTC; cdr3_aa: CASSPSTGLNYGYTF
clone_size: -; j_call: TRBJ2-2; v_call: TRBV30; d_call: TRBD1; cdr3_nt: TGTGCCTGGAGTCCCGGGACAGGGGGGCGCACCGGGGAGCTGTTTTTT; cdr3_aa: CAWSPGTGGRTGELFF
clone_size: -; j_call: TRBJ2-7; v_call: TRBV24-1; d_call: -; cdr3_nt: TGTGCCACCAGTGATCGGACAGCCCTAACGGGCGAGCAGTACTTC; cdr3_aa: CATSDRTALTGEQYF
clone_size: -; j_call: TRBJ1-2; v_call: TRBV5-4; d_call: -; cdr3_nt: TGTGCCAGCAGCCCTTCCCAAACCTATGGCTACACCTTC; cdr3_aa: CASSPSQTYGYTF
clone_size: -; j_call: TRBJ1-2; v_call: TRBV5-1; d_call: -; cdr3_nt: TGCGCCAGCAGCTTGGCCTCGTCGGGGGCTAACTATGGCTACACCTTC; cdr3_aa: CASSLASSGANYGYTF